The 4 T cell receptor beta chains in this list originate from one sample, sequenced in a study of blood T cell repertoires in COVID-19. The data were produced by immunoSEQ multiplex PCR, yet TCRdb's version contains in-frame clones alone and is incomplete. Of about 250,000 clones in the sample, 83% were seen once. Sequenced sample: PBMCs or T cells enriched from blood (not recorded which). The receptors stem from a woman in her thirties or forties who had been exposed to COVID-19.

The chain recombines TRBV28 with TRBJ2-3, with D possibly matching TRBD1 (6 bases). V shed 6 bases and J shed 5 bases, with 24 bases lying between them. The CDR3 covers 17 residues. The germline V gene has CDR1 MDHEN and CDR2 SYDVKM. The CDR3 sequence is CASRPGTSGVMGDTQYF. In nucleotides, the CDR3 is TGTGCCAGCAGGCCCGGGACAAGTGGGGTAATGGGAGATACGCAGTATTTT.

This sequence joins TRBV5-6 and TRBJ2-3, with 7 bases fitting TRBD2. V shed 4 bases, J shed 0 bases, and the junction held 8 bases outside the gene matches. Germline values: CDR1 SGHDT, CDR2 YYEEEE. This CDR3 is 16 amino acids long. The CDR3 DNA sequence: TGTGCCAGCAGCCCCAGGACTAGTTCTAGCACAGATACGCAGTATTTT. Residues: CASSPRTSSSTDTQYF.

This chain joins TRBV18 and TRBJ2-1, with D possibly matching TRBD1 (6 bases). CDR1 and CDR2 (germline): KGHSH, LQKENI. The CDR3 has 16 residues. V was cut by 3 bases and J by 7 bases, with 19 bases left in between. CDR3 nucleotide sequence: TGTGCCAGCTCACCGCCTCCGGGACAAAGGGGGAATGAGCAGTTCTTC. This translates into CASSPPPGQRGNEQFF.

The genes are TRBV5-1 and TRBJ2-7, with 8 bases matching TRBD1. CDR1 and CDR2 from the germline V gene are SGHRS and YFSETQ. The CDR3 is made up of 16 amino acids. The V gene end was trimmed by 0 bases and the J gene end by 6 bases; junction bases not matched to a gene: 11. The CDR3 sequence is CASSLATGQGAFEQYF. The CDR3 region has the DNA TGCGCCAGCAGCTTGGCCACGGGGCAGGGGGCGTTCGAGCAGTACTTC. Together with reference TRBV5-1 and TRBJ2-7, the CDR3 gives the full variable domain: KAGVTQTPRYLIKTRGQQVTLSCSPISGHRSVSWYQQTPGQGLQFLFEYFSETQRNKGNFPGRFSGRQFSNSRSEMNVSTLELGDSALYLCASSLATGQGAFEQYFGPGTRLTVT.